This T cell receptor beta chain was observed in a study of blood T cell repertoires in COVID-19. Study background: T cells, B-cell-depleted T cells, or PBMCs provided the cDNA or gDNA that served as material.

Clones were sequenced by immunoSEQ multiplex PCR, and TCRdb holds only the in-frame ones, with some missing. Of 130,000 to 150,000 clones listed, approximately 87% are singletons. The CDR3 is 15 residues long. Trimming cost V 5 bases and J 3 bases, with 11 bases left between them. CDR1 is SNHLY and CDR2 is FYNNEI in the germline V gene. This TCR came from a woman aged 50 to 65 with active or convalescent COVID-19. Input material: peripheral blood. J is TRBJ2-6 and V is TRBV2; a weak D match, TRBD2 (5 bases). This chain's CDR3 is CASSLEGLGANVLTF. Here the CDR3 DNA reads TGTGCCAGCAGTCTGGAAGGACTTGGGGCCAACGTCCTGACTTTC.